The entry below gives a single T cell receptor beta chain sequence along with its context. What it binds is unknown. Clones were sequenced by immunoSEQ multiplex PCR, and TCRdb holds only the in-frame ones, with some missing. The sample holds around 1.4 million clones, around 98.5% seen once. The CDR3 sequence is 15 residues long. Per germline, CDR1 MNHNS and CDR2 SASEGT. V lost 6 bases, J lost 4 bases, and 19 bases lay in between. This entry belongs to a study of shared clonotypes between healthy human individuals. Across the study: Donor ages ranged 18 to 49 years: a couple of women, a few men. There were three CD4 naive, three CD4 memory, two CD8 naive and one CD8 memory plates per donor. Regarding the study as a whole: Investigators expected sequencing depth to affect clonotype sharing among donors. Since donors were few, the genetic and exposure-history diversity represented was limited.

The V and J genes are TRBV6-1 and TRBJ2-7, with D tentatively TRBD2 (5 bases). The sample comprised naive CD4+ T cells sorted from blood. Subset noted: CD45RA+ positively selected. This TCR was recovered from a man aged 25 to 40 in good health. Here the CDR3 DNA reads TGTGCCAGCAGAACAAGACTAAAGGGCTGGTACGAGCAGTACTTC. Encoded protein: CASRTRLKGWYEQYF.